The clone carrying this TCR beta chain occurred a few times. Its antigen is unknown. The entry originates in a study of post-analysis software for immune sequencing data. Study details: Both relapsing-remitting and secondary progressive multiple sclerosis featured among the disease courses, as did progressive-relapsing multiple sclerosis. Study results and limitations: Roughly 5 TRBV segments, including TRBV5-6, TRBV5-1 and TRBV20-1, were more frequent in patients than controls.

Germline CDR1 SGHTA, CDR2 FQGTGA. The CDR3 spans 14 residues. J lost 0 bases, V lost 6 bases, and 5 bases had no gene match. cDNA libraries of TCR beta carried unique molecular identifiers. Each sample of about 0.95 to 11 million input T cells yielded roughly 500,000 cDNA molecules, so each molecule approximated one T cell. MiXCR, applied by TCRdb to the PCR reads, yields one record per CDR3 protein. This table holds under 650,000 distinct CDR3 sequences, 40% to 50% found once. The TCR originated in a girl aged 10 to 17 with multiple sclerosis. V and J are TRBV7-3 and TRBJ2-7; 7 bases map to TRBD1. Sequencing was performed on blood. CDR3 sequence (DNA): TGTGCCAGCAGTCCGGACAGGTTCTCCTACGAGCAGTACTTC. It specifies CASSPDRFSYEQYF.